These 25 T cell receptor beta chains share one sample of origin, sequenced in a study of tissue T cells after allogeneic stem cell transplantation. Time point here: mouse harvest day 14 after allogeneic transplant. Mouse grafts combined 10^7 T-cell-depleted bone marrow cells with 10^6 splenic CD5+ T cells. Repertoires were generated with immunoSEQ multiplex PCR, while TCRdb's copy carries only in-frame clones and drops some. The table shows about 3,200 clones, with roughly 43% occurring only once. The sequenced sample was gut tissue. The source of these receptors is a female BALB/c mouse given C57BL/6 T cells with graft-versus-host disease after an allogeneic hematopoietic cell transplant.

Of note for this clone: Genes and germline are mouse. The CDR3 extends 1 residue past the end of the read, so its final part is completed from the germline J gene. This chain joins TRBV15 and TRBJ2-5, with 7 bases lining up with TRBD1. Germline V lookup: CDR1 SGHND, CDR2 FRSKSL. Unmatched junction bases numbered 11, after V lost 3 bases and J lost 11 bases. The CDR3 is made up of 14 amino acids. The CDR3 is CASSFNRDSRHQYF. The covered CDR3 bases are TGTGCCAGCAGTTTCAACCGGGACAGCAGACACCAGTAC.

In this sample, this clone is large. Germline and genes here are mouse. The read is 1 residue too short to cover the CDR3 end, so that end is filled in from the germline J gene. The chain is built from TRBV26 and TRBJ1-3, with a possible D match to TRBD1 (6 bases). Trimming shortened V by 4 bases and J by 4 bases, and 11 bases separated the two germline ends. Germline V gene sequence: CDR1 KGHPV, CDR2 FQNQEV (reference sequence). The CDR3 contains 14 residues. CDR3 loop: CASSRSGVGNTLYF. The DNA read from the CDR3 is TGTGCCAGCAGTCGATCAGGGGTGGGAAATACGCTCTAT.

This clone occurred a few times. Any gene name here is a mouse gene name. The CDR3 end lies 1 residue beyond the end of the read and is filled in from the germline J gene. The rearrangement joins TRBV26 to TRBJ2-7; TRBD1 aligns across 9 bases. The CDR3 sequence is 14 residues long. The V gene's germline CDR1 is KGHPV and CDR2 FQNQEV (reference sequence). The V and J ends lost 4 bases and 4 bases, in that order; junction bases with no gene match: 5. CDR3 DNA, as far as it was read: TGTGCCAGCAGTCCGGGGACAGGGATTTATGAACAGTAC. Amino acids: CASSPGTGIYEQY. The entire CDR3 protein is CASSPGTGIYEQYF.

In this sample, this clone turned up once. Each gene name is a mouse one. The read gets to within 1 residue of the CDR3 end, and the germline J gene fills in the rest. V usage is TRBV26 and J usage is TRBJ1-6; weak D call: TRBD1 (5 bases). TRBJ1-6 is annotated as an ORF whose role is uncertain. The germline CDR1 and CDR2 sequences are KGHPV and FQNQEV (reference sequence). This CDR3 contains 14 residues. Deletions cut 4 bases from V and 4 bases from J, with 8 bases between. The sequenced part of the CDR3 DNA is TGTGCCAGCAGTCCGGGACCTTATAATTCGCCCCTCTAC. It yields the protein CASSPGPYNSPLY. In full, the CDR3 reads CASSPGPYNSPLYF.

Points on this clone: The gene names here belong to mouse. The read ends 1 residue before the CDR3 terminus; that terminus is restored from the germline J gene. The V and J genes are TRBV24 and TRBJ2-7; D remains ambiguous. The CDR3 consists of 12 residues. V dropped 4 bases and J dropped 0 bases, with 4 bases sitting between them. Germline loops: CDR1 KGHTA, CDR2 FRNEEI. The CDR3 DNA, read in part, is TGTGCCAGCAGTCGGGGCTCCTATGAACAGTAC. This encodes CASSRGSYEQY. The whole CDR3 sequence reads CASSRGSYEQYF.

This clone appeared a few times. Genes and germline come from the mouse. Read sequence stops 1 residue before the CDR3 end, and the germline J gene provides the missing end. The chain uses TRBV14 and TRBJ2-1; 10 positions match TRBD2. This CDR3 has 16 amino acids. The germline gives CDR1 SGHDT, CDR2 FRDEAV. V shed 1 base, J shed 7 bases, and the junction held 8 bases outside the gene matches. The CDR3 sequence is CASSFRWGGAEAEQFF. The sequenced CDR3 bases are TGTGCCAGCAGTTTCCGCTGGGGGGGCGCGGAGGCTGAGCAGTTC. The whole variable domain, remainder taken from reference TRBV14 and TRBJ2-1, is EAGVTQSPRYAVLQEGQAVSFWCDPISGHDTLYWYQQPRDQGPQLLVYFRDEAVIDNSQLPSDRFSAVRPKGTNSTLKIQSAKQGDTATYLCASSFRWGGAEAEQFFGPGTRLTVL.

A remark on this clone: Germline and genes: mouse. With the read ending 1 residue before the CDR3 end, the germline J gene is used to fill in that end. The gene calls are TRBV3 and TRBJ2-7; TRBD2 matches at 7 bases. The germline gives CDR1 SNHLY, CDR2 FYNGKV (reference sequence). The junction had 6 bases not matched to a gene; V was cut back by 5 bases and J by 2 bases. This CDR3 is built from 14 residues. The CDR3 region is CASSPPGGAYEQYF. The sequenced part of the CDR3 DNA is TGTGCCAGCAGCCCCCCGGGGGGGGCCTATGAACAGTAC.

Notes on this clone: Here the gene names and germline are mouse. Sequencing ends 1 residue short of the CDR3 end; the germline J gene provides the rest. The rearrangement joins TRBV26 to TRBJ2-5; weak D call: TRBD2 (7 bases). The CDR3 is 14 residues long. With 2 bases removed from V and 2 bases from J, the gap between germline ends came to 8 bases. In germline, CDR1 is KGHPV, CDR2 FQNQEV (reference sequence). CDR3 DNA (partial): TGTGCCAGCAGTCTGGGGGGGCGCCAAGACACCCAGTAC. As protein: CASSLGGRQDTQY. The full CDR3 sequence reads CASSLGGRQDTQYF.

This clone was seen more than once but under ten times. Gene and germline names: mouse. The read ends 1 residue early relative to the CDR3; the germline J gene fills the gap. The chain links TRBV26 to TRBJ2-7; 9 positions match TRBD1. Losses at the gene ends were 3 bases for V and 3 bases for J; bases not matched to a gene: 3. Germline loops: CDR1 KGHPV, CDR2 FQNQEV (reference sequence). The CDR3 loop spans 14 amino acids. CDR3 bases read: TGTGCCAGCAGTCTAGGGACAGGGTACTATGAACAGTAC. Protein: CASSLGTGYYEQY. The complete CDR3 reads CASSLGTGYYEQYF.

Comments on this clone: Germline and junction disagree at one end, which may indicate a read error. Genes here carry mouse names. The read comes to an end 1 residue before the CDR3 does, leaving the germline J gene to fill in the end. This sequence joins TRBV19 and TRBJ2-7; D possibly uses TRBD1 or TRBD2 (5 bases each). Germline CDR1 and CDR2: FNHDT and SITEND (reference sequence). This CDR3 region has 14 residues. Here the CDR3 reads CARSIRAGGYEQYF. The covered CDR3 bases are TGTGCCCGCAGTATACGGGCCGGGGGATATGAACAGTAC.

Details on this clone: The germline and genes are mouse ones. Read data end 1 residue before the CDR3 end; the end is taken from the germline J gene. The V and J genes are TRBV2 and TRBJ2-4, with D hard to call. V lost 0 bases and J 0 bases, leaving 4 bases between the germline ends. This CDR3 region has 14 residues. From germline, CDR1 is LGHNA and CDR2 YSYQKL. CDR3 residues: CASSQDLSQNTLYF. CDR3 DNA, as far as it was read: TGTGCCAGCAGCCAAGATCTTAGTCAAAACACCTTGTAC.

On this clone: The genes are named according to mouse. The sequenced fragment ends 1 residue before the CDR3 boundary, so the rest is inferred from the germline J gene. V gene TRBV16 combines with J gene TRBJ1-1; TRBD1 is a possible D gene (6 bases). V was cut by 0 bases and J by 6 bases, with 11 bases left in between. The CDR3 has 14 residues. Per germline, CDR1 SGHSA and CDR2 FRNQAP. CDR3 sequence: CASSLDQGGAEVFF. The sequenced part of the CDR3 DNA is TGTGCAAGCAGCTTAGATCAAGGGGGGGCAGAAGTCTTC.

Concerning this clone: Germline and genes: mouse. The read terminates 1 residue ahead of where the CDR3 ends, so the germline J gene completes it. The chain employs TRBV26 and TRBJ1-1, with 10 bases matching TRBD1. The CDR3 is 14 residues long. Germline V gene sequence: CDR1 KGHPV, CDR2 FQNQEV (reference sequence). V lost 6 bases to trimming and J lost 2 bases; unmatched junction nucleotides: 3. The CDR3 protein is CASRRQGANTEVFF. The DNA read from the CDR3 is TGTGCCAGCAGGAGACAGGGGGCTAACACAGAAGTCTTC. Drawing the rest from reference TRBV26 and TRBJ1-1, the complete variable domain is NSKVIQTPRYLVKGQGQKAKMRCIPEKGHPVVFWYQQNKNNEFKFLINFQNQEVLQQIDMTEKRFSAECPSNSPCSLEIQSSEAGDSALYLCASRRQGANTEVFFGKGTRLTVV.

This clone was seen a few times. Gene names follow the mouse nomenclature. The CDR3 end falls 1 residue outside the read, so it is completed with the germline J gene. The chain combines TRBV13-3 with TRBJ2-7; TRBD2 matches 12 bases. The CDR3 runs 15 residues. Unmatched junction bases numbered 3, after V lost 5 bases and J lost 0 bases. Germline V gene data show CDR1 as NNHDY and CDR2 as SYVADS. CDR3 DNA, as far as it was read: TGTGCCAGCAGGGGACTGGGGGGTCGCTCCTATGAACAGTAC. Residues: CASRGLGGRSYEQY. The CDR3 in its entirety is CASRGLGGRSYEQYF.

This clone was counted between two and nine times. Mouse names are used for the genes. The CDR3 end is not reached by the read, which stops 1 residue before it; the germline J gene fills it in. This chain links TRBV26 with TRBJ2-1; perhaps D is TRBD1 or TRBD2 (6 bases each). CDR3 length: 14 residues. Germline CDR1 reads KGHPV; CDR2 reads FQNQEV (reference sequence). The V gene lost 1 base and the J gene lost 6 bases, with 10 bases spanning the gap. The CDR3: CASSLLGAGAEQFF. Incomplete CDR3 DNA: TGTGCCAGCAGTCTGTTGGGGGCGGGTGCTGAGCAGTTC.

This clone is termed large (0.1 to 1%). The gene names here belong to mouse. The read is 1 residue too short to cover the CDR3 end, so that end is filled in from the germline J gene. The chain has TRBV5 and TRBJ1-2, with a weak D call TRBD1 (6 bases). CDR3 size: 13 residues. CDR1 and CDR2 from the germline V gene are LGHNA and YNLKQL (reference sequence). V gave up 0 bases and J gave up 5 bases, with 7 bases separating them. CDR3 sequence reads: CASSQDRGSDYTF. The sequenced part of the CDR3 DNA is TGTGCCAGCAGCCAAGACAGGGGATCCGACTACACC.

A remark on this clone: All gene names here are mouse names. Read sequence stops 1 residue before the CDR3 end, and the germline J gene provides the missing end. V is TRBV3 and J is TRBJ1-4; D not certain. The CDR3 sequence is 15 residues long. V was shortened by 5 bases and J by 0 bases, with 10 bases between the two germline ends. Germline assignment: CDR1 SNHLY and CDR2 FYNGKV (reference sequence). The DNA read from the CDR3 is TGTGCCAGCAGCCCCGGGGTCTTTTCCAACGAAAGATTATTT. It codes for CASSPGVFSNERLF. The complete CDR3 reads CASSPGVFSNERLFF. The entire variable domain, with the rest obtained from reference TRBV3 and TRBJ1-4, is as follows: GPKVLQIPSHQIIDMGQMVTLNCDPVSNHLYFYWYKQILGQQMEFLVNFYNGKVMEKSKLFKDQFSVERPDGSYFTLKIQPTALEDSAVYFCASSPGVFSNERLFFGHGTKLSVL.

The sample holds a few counts of this clone. Gene and germline names: mouse. The read terminates 1 residue before the CDR3 end, so the remaining end is supplied by the germline J gene. This sequence joins TRBV26 and TRBJ2-4; D is uncertain. With 4 bases removed from V and 0 bases from J, the gap between germline ends came to 5 bases. The CDR3 runs 13 residues. Looked up from germline, CDR1 is KGHPV and CDR2 is FQNQEV (reference sequence). The chain's CDR3 is CASSQESQNTLYF. The covered CDR3 bases are TGTGCCAGCAGTCAAGAAAGTCAAAACACCTTGTAC.

Concerning this clone: Gene names refer to mouse genes. The read is 1 residue too short to cover the CDR3 end, so that end is filled in from the germline J gene. The chain uses TRBV26 and TRBJ1-1; D is possibly TRBD1 (5 bases). Germline V gene sequence: CDR1 KGHPV, CDR2 FQNQEV (reference sequence). V was pared by 6 bases and J by 5 bases, with 7 bases between. The CDR3 sequence is 11 residues long. The part of the CDR3 DNA that was read is TGTGCCAGCAGCAGGGAGACAGAAGTCTTC. Residues: CASSRETEVF. The full CDR3 sequence reads CASSRETEVFF.

Turning to this clone: Since a far larger clone is one base different, this is likely a read error. Germline and genes here are mouse. The sequence runs out 1 residue before the end of the CDR3; the remainder is reconstructed from the germline J gene. The sample contains more than one DNA sequence encoding this CDR3. The V and J genes are TRBV29 and TRBJ2-5; tentative D call: TRBD1 (5 bases). This CDR3 contains 15 residues. Germline-derived CDR1 and CDR2 are MSHET and SYDVDS. V lost 5 bases and J lost 0, with 12 bases in between. Here the CDR3 reads CASSPTGFNQDTQYF. The sequenced CDR3 bases are TGTGCTAGCAGTCCCACAGGCTTTAACCAAGACACCCAGTAC.

Regarding this clone: Here the gene names and germline are mouse. The CDR3 is cut off 1 residue early in the read; its end comes from the germline J gene. The rearrangement links TRBV20 to TRBJ2-7; possibly TRBD1 for D (6 bases). From germline, CDR1 is GFQATS and CDR2 STVNSAI. Trimming stripped 1 base from V and 4 bases from J, with 8 bases between. The CDR3 contains 12 residues. CDR3 bases read: TGTGGTGCTAGGGGGGACAAATATGAACAGTAC. Its protein is CGARGDKYEQY. The entire CDR3 reads CGARGDKYEQYF.

Only one count was recorded for this clone. Sequence at one end of the junction differs from germline and may be a read error. Genes here carry mouse names. The read terminates 1 residue before the CDR3 end, so the remaining end is supplied by the germline J gene. The sample carries other DNA sequences with the same CDR3. V is TRBV26 and J is TRBJ1-3, with D hard to call. Germline values: CDR1 KGHPV, CDR2 FQNQEV (reference sequence). CDR3 size: 14 residues. CDR3 loop: CASSPQNSGNTLYF. The covered CDR3 bases are TGCGCCAGCAGCCCCCAGAATTCTGGAAATACGCTCTAT.

Points on this clone: Any gene name here is a mouse gene name. The CDR3 end falls 1 residue outside the read, so it is completed with the germline J gene. V usage is TRBV23 and J usage is TRBJ1-1. CDR3 length equals 11 residues. The germline CDR1 and CDR2 sequences are KGHTA and FQNQQP. CDR3 sequence: CSSSQNTEVFF. The DNA read from the CDR3 is TGCTCCAGCAGTCAAAACACAGAAGTCTTC.

This clone was found a few times. The gene symbols are mouse symbols. The read finishes 1 residue shy of the CDR3 end, and the germline J gene is used to complete it. The gene calls are TRBV4 and TRBJ2-1, with TRBD2 matching over 10 bases. Germline CDR1 reads LGHDT; CDR2 reads YNNKQL (reference sequence). The CDR3 loop spans 16 amino acids. With V trimmed by 5 bases and J by 0 bases, 4 bases remained unmatched. The part of the CDR3 DNA that was read is TGTGCCAGCAGCCCACTGGGGGGGTATAACTATGCTGAGCAGTTC. Its translation: CASSPLGGYNYAEQF. The entire CDR3 protein is CASSPLGGYNYAEQFF.

This clone is labeled medium-sized. Gene names are mouse gene names. The read finishes 1 residue shy of the CDR3 end, and the germline J gene is used to complete it. The chain employs TRBV19 and TRBJ2-3; perhaps D is TRBD1 or TRBD2 (5 bases each). The germline V and J ends were trimmed by 5 bases and 0 bases, with 10 bases remaining between them. The CDR3 loop spans 14 amino acids. CDR1 and CDR2 (germline): FNHDT, SITEND (reference sequence). The CDR3 here is CASSPGGSAETLYF. The covered CDR3 bases are TGTGCCAGCAGCCCCGGGGGTAGTGCAGAAACGCTGTAT.